Presented here are 32 T cell receptor beta chains from one specimen sequenced in a study of Graves' ophthalmopathy and Graves' hyperthyroidism. RNA transcripts were the template, and TCR beta CDR3 regions were amplified from them. RT-PCR was first run with HTBI primers, then multiplex PCR in a second round. TCRdb ran MiXCR on the multiplex PCR reads and lists one entry per CDR3 protein. The sample carries roughly 380,000 distinct CDR3 sequences, 15% recorded once. The sample taken for sequencing was peripheral blood. These TCRs come from a young woman with stable Graves' hyperthyroidism.

This clonotype came up many times. The chain recombines TRBV7-2 with TRBJ1-1; D not certain. The germline V gene has CDR1 SGHTA and CDR2 FQGNSA. The length of the CDR3 is 13 residues. V lost 1 base and J 10 bases, leaving 13 bases between the germline ends. The CDR3 is CASSLEGSLTAFF. CDR3 nucleotides: TGTGCCAGCAGCTTAGAGGGTAGTCTTACAGCTTTCTTT.

Remarks on this clonotype: A junction end diverges from the germline sequence, so it may reflect a read error. The rearrangement joins TRBV12-3 or TRBV12-4 to TRBJ2-4; D is uncertain. This CDR3 region has 14 residues. The CDR3 DNA reads as TGTGCCAGCAGTCCTCTTGGACGGAAAGACATTAAGTACTTC. Encoded protein: CASSPLGRKDIKYF.

The table lists this clonotype with a few counts. CDR3 amino acids: CSARVIGTEGNTIYF. Written as DNA, the CDR3 is TGCAGTGCTAGAGTTATAGGGACAGAGGGAAACACCATATATTTT. The V and J genes are TRBV20-1 and TRBJ1-3, with 7 bases identical to TRBD1. Germline assignment: CDR1 DFQATT and CDR2 SNEGSKA (reference sequence). The trim removed 1 base at V and 4 bases at J, leaving 7 bases unmatched. This CDR3 is built from 15 residues.

At least ten counts were recorded for this clonotype. V and J are TRBV18 and TRBJ2-5, with D uncertain. The CDR3 totals 14 residues. Trimming removed 2 bases from V and 2 bases from J, with 9 bases in between. Germline CDR1 and CDR2: KGHSH and LQKENI. The chain's CDR3 is CASSPGGRQETQYF. The CDR3 DNA reads as TGTGCCAGCTCACCAGGCGGCAGACAAGAGACCCAGTACTTC.

About this clonotype: Just one base apart from a much larger clone, this may be a read error. This chain connects TRBV10-3 to TRBJ1-1; a possible D gene is TRBD1 (6 bases). The CDR3 has 14 amino acids. Germline-derived CDR1 and CDR2 are ENHRY and SYGVKD. Trimming removed 8 bases at V and 1 base at J, with 14 bases between. Here the CDR3 DNA reads TGTGCCATCCGGGAGGGAGGGGGGAACACTGAAGCTTTCTTT. Translation: CAIREGGGNTEAFF.

The chain carries TRBV6-2 or TRBV6-3 and TRBJ1-1; TRBD1 aligns across 7 bases. CDR3 length: 14 residues. V was pared by 6 bases and J by 4 bases, with 8 bases of the junction left unmatched. Germline assignment: CDR1 MNHEY and CDR2 SVGEGT. In DNA, the CDR3 is TGTGCCAGCAGCGTACAGGGGTCAGGCACTGAAGCTTTCTTT. This encodes CASSVQGSGTEAFF.

In its sample, this clonotype was seen many times. CDR3 in DNA: TGTGCCAGCAGGGGTGAGGGAGGACCCTACGAGCAGTACTTC. This codes for CASRGEGGPYEQYF. The chain is built from TRBV6-2 or TRBV6-3 and TRBJ2-7; D is possibly TRBD2 (6 bases). The germline V and J ends were trimmed by 6 bases and 2 bases, with 14 bases remaining between them. Germline CDR1 is MNHEY and CDR2 is SVGEGT. The CDR3 loop spans 14 amino acids.

In this sample, this clonotype turned up many times. CDR3 bases: TGCGCCAGCAGCTTAGCGGGGGCCACCCAAGAGACCCAGTACTTC. Protein sequence: CASSLAGATQETQYF. V is TRBV5-1 and J is TRBJ2-5, with 8 bases aligning to TRBD2. The CDR3 loop spans 15 amino acids. CDR1 and CDR2 from the germline V gene are SGHRS and YFSETQ. The junction had 4 bases not matched to a gene; V was cut back by 2 bases and J by 1 base.

A few counts support this clonotype. This rearrangement joins TRBV5-1 to TRBJ1-1; D call uncertain. The CDR3 is made up of 16 amino acids. The ends were cut back, 1 base at V and 6 bases at J, with 19 bases in the middle. Germline V lookup: CDR1 SGHRS, CDR2 YFSETQ. In DNA form, the CDR3 reads TGCGCCAGCAGCTTGTATAATTATATGAGGAGCTCTGAAGCTTTCTTT. This codes for CASSLYNYMRSSEAFF.

This clonotype was found a few times. The junction shows a germline mismatch at one end, possibly a read error. V gene TRBV12-3 or TRBV12-4 combines with J gene TRBJ1-1, with D uncertain. The length of the CDR3 is 12 residues. This CDR3 is CASSFGNTEACF. In DNA form, the CDR3 reads TGTGCCAGCAGTTTCGGGAACACTGAAGCTTGCTTT.

This clonotype was found many times. V gene TRBV12-3 or TRBV12-4 combines with J gene TRBJ1-6; D is perhaps TRBD1 (5 bases). The CDR3 runs to 18 residues. The V gene lost 5 bases and the J gene lost 8 bases, with 25 bases spanning the gap. DNA for the CDR3: TGTGCCAGCAGTCCGGGGGGGGGGACGGACGCCCCGGATTCACCCCTCCACTTT. As protein: CASSPGGGTDAPDSPLHF.

J is TRBJ1-1 and V is TRBV7-6; D gene uncertain. Per the germline V gene, CDR1 is SGHVS and CDR2 is FNYEAQ. The V gene lost 2 bases and the J gene lost 1 base, with 8 bases spanning the gap. CDR3 size: 14 residues. The CDR3 here is CASSLFSGNTEAFF. The CDR3 DNA reads as TGTGCCAGCAGCTTATTTTCCGGGAACACTGAAGCTTTCTTT.

This clonotype was seen many times. The chain recombines TRBV7-2 with TRBJ1-6; no reliable D call. CDR1 SGHTA and CDR2 FQGNSA come from the germline V gene. The CDR3 spans 16 residues. Trimming took off 2 bases at V and 0 bases at J, with 8 bases between the two ends. The CDR3 DNA reads TGTGCCAGCAGCTTAAGTTGGAGCTCCTATAATTCACCCCTCCACTTT. Its translation: CASSLSWSSYNSPLHF.

This chain uses TRBV6-2 or TRBV6-3 with TRBJ2-2; D may be TRBD1 (6 bases). Trimming left V 0 bases short and J 1 base short, with 12 bases between. The CDR3 covers 17 residues. The germline CDR1 and CDR2 sequences are MNHEY and SVGEGT. CDR3 region: CASSYSRGRGNTGELFF. As DNA, the CDR3 is TGTGCCAGCAGTTACTCGAGGGGCAGGGGGAACACCGGGGAGCTGTTTTTT.

This clonotype was found many times. The CDR3 DNA reads TGTGCCAGCAGTTACTCCGTTTGGAGCAGCGGCACCTACGAGCAGTACTTC. This sequence encodes CASSYSVWSSGTYEQYF. This rearrangement joins TRBV6-2 or TRBV6-3 to TRBJ2-7, with D tentatively TRBD2 (5 bases). Germline V gene data show CDR1 as MNHEY and CDR2 as SVGEGT. V dropped 0 bases and J dropped 2 bases, with 17 bases sitting between them. The length of the CDR3 is 17 residues.

This clonotype was seen ten or more times. The chain is built from TRBV6-1 and TRBJ2-7; D is undetermined. Trimming pared 0 bases from V and 4 bases from J, leaving 7 bases between. This CDR3 contains 13 residues. From germline, CDR1 is MNHNS and CDR2 SASEGT. The CDR3 loop is CASSEARRYEQYF. The DNA of the CDR3 is TGTGCCAGCAGTGAAGCGCGGAGATACGAGCAGTACTTC.

This clonotype showed up just a few times. The chain joins TRBV7-9 to TRBJ1-3; D not resolved. This CDR3 comprises 14 residues. CDR1 and CDR2 from the germline V gene are SEHNR and FQNEAQ (reference sequence). The V end was cut by 5 bases, the J end by 0 bases, with 8 bases between. CDR3 protein: CASSRGTSGNTIYF. The CDR3 DNA follows: TGTGCCAGCAGCCGGGGTACCTCTGGAAACACCATATATTTT.

This clonotype was detected many times. The V and J genes are TRBV6-1 and TRBJ1-2; TRBD1 agrees at 9 bases. Germline lookup yields CDR1 MNHNS and CDR2 SASEGT. V was clipped by 4 bases and J by 2 bases; unmatched bases: 8. This CDR3 comprises 16 residues. CDR3 nucleotides: TGTGCCAGCAGTGGCCGGGCGGACAGGGGCAACTATGGCTACACCTTC. Translation: CASSGRADRGNYGYTF.

This clonotype was picked up many times. The V call is TRBV7-2, the J call TRBJ2-7; possibly TRBD1 or TRBD2 for D (5 bases each). This CDR3 comprises 14 residues. The V and J ends lost 5 bases and 5 bases respectively, with 16 bases between them. Looked up from germline, CDR1 is SGHTA and CDR2 is FQGNSA. CDR3 residues: CASSPRFGADEQYF. CDR3 in DNA: TGTGCCAGCAGCCCTCGGTTCGGGGCGGACGAGCAGTACTTC.

In its sample, this clonotype was seen a few times. This chain joins TRBV5-6 and TRBJ1-2; tentative D call: TRBD1 (5 bases). V lost 1 base to trimming and J lost 8 bases, with 12 bases between them. The CDR3 totals 13 residues. Germline-derived CDR1 and CDR2 are SGHDT and YYEEEE. The CDR3 spells CASSLPGTWGYTF. CDR3 coding DNA: TGTGCCAGCAGCTTGCCCGGGACGTGGGGCTACACCTTC. Full variable domain (rest looked up from reference TRBV5-6 and TRBJ1-2): DAGVTQSPTHLIKTRGQQVTLRCSPKSGHDTVSWYQQALGQGPQFIFQYYEEEERQRGNFPDRFSGHQFPNYSSELNVNALLLGDSALYLCASSLPGTWGYTFGSGTRLTVV.

In this sample, this clonotype turned up many times. The chain joins TRBV11-3 to TRBJ1-6; no clear D gene. Trimming took off 1 base at V and 9 bases at J, with 13 bases between the two ends. The CDR3 consists of 15 residues. Germline V gene sequence: CDR1 SGHNT, CDR2 YENEEA. In DNA form, the CDR3 reads TGTGCCAGCAGCTTAGCCCCACTGGGTAGTTCACCCCTCCACTTT. It is translated as CASSLAPLGSSPLHF.

Written as DNA, the CDR3 is TGTGCCAGCAGCGTAGGGAACAGGGCTTATGGCTACACCTTC. It codes for CASSVGNRAYGYTF. The chain links TRBV9 to TRBJ1-2; weak D call: TRBD1 (6 bases). Trimming stripped 0 bases from V and 5 bases from J, with 11 bases between. Germline CDR1 reads SGDLS; CDR2 reads YYNGEE. The CDR3 loop spans 14 amino acids.

This clonotype appeared many times. The CDR3 loop reads CASSVAPDTYEQYF. CDR3 DNA: TGTGCCAGCAGCGTAGCTCCCGACACCTACGAGCAGTACTTC. V and J are TRBV9 and TRBJ2-7; D is uncertain. This CDR3 has 14 amino acids. V was pared by 0 bases and J by 2 bases, with 9 bases between. CDR1 SGDLS and CDR2 YYNGEE come from the germline V gene.

This clonotype has ten or more counts. The CDR3 DNA reads TGTGCCAGCTCGCCGACGGTTGTACAAGAGACCCAGTACTTC. As protein: CASSPTVVQETQYF. The chain couples TRBV27 to TRBJ2-5; no firm D call. The CDR3 is made up of 14 amino acids. The germline V and J ends were trimmed by 8 bases and 2 bases, with 15 bases remaining between them. Germline V CDR1 and CDR2: MNHEY, SMNVEV (reference sequence).

Ten or more counts support this clonotype. This chain connects TRBV6-1 to TRBJ1-2; possibly TRBD1 for D (5 bases). Per germline, CDR1 MNHNS and CDR2 SASEGT. The V end was cut by 3 bases, the J end by 4 bases, with 12 bases between. This CDR3 spans 14 amino acids. CDR3 residues: CASSEIGGGYGYTF. CDR3 sequence (DNA): TGTGCCAGCAGTGAGATTGGGGGGGGCTATGGCTACACCTTC.

This clonotype was seen only a few times. This chain joins TRBV9 and TRBJ2-2; D call uncertain. V shed 4 bases and J shed 5 bases, with 12 bases lying between them. CDR1 SGDLS and CDR2 YYNGEE come from the germline V gene. The CDR3 length is 14 residues. The CDR3 DNA reads as TGTGCCAGCAGCTTGGACGGAACAACCGGGGAGCTGTTTTTT. It specifies CASSLDGTTGELFF.

This clonotype has a count of ten or more. This chain uses TRBV6-1 with TRBJ1-2, with D uncertain. Per the germline V gene, CDR1 is MNHNS and CDR2 is SASEGT. The V gene lost 0 bases and the J gene lost 0 bases, with 8 bases spanning the gap. The CDR3 has 15 residues. Here the CDR3 reads CASSEARITNYGYTF. In DNA, the CDR3 is TGTGCCAGCAGTGAAGCCAGGATTACTAACTATGGCTACACCTTC.

This clonotype was counted a few times. J is TRBJ2-2 and V is TRBV5-1; D possibly corresponds to TRBD1 (5 bases). CDR1 is SGHRS and CDR2 is YFSETQ in the germline V gene. CDR3 length: 16 amino acids. The V and J ends lost 9 bases and 1 base respectively, with 19 bases between them. The CDR3, as DNA: TGCGCCACCCGGGCCGTTGGGGCGGAGAACACCGGGGAGCTGTTTTTT. This encodes CATRAVGAENTGELFF.

This clonotype was found many times. The rearrangement joins TRBV20-1 to TRBJ1-3, with TRBD1 identical over 7 bases. Germline CDR1 reads DFQATT; CDR2 reads SNEGSKA (reference sequence). This CDR3 comprises 13 residues. Trimming cost V 5 bases and J 7 bases; bases outside gene matches: 8. The CDR3, as DNA: TGCAGTGCTGGACCCCCAGGGGGTAACACCATATATTTT. It specifies CSAGPPGGNTIYF.

The rearrangement uses TRBV19 and TRBJ1-2; TRBD1 aligns across 7 bases. Per germline, CDR1 LNHDA and CDR2 SQIVND (reference sequence). With V trimmed by 6 bases and J by 2 bases, 9 bases remained unmatched. CDR3 length: 15 amino acids. In DNA form, the CDR3 reads TGTGCCAGTAGCAGGAGCCGGGACAGAAACTATGGCTACACCTTC. Its translation is CASSRSRDRNYGYTF.

This clonotype was picked up many times. The J gene is TRBJ1-1, the V gene TRBV18; D is possibly TRBD1 (5 bases). The CDR3 is 13 amino acids. Germline values: CDR1 KGHSH, CDR2 LQKENI. The V gene lost 5 bases and the J gene lost 3 bases, with 10 bases spanning the gap. In DNA, the CDR3 is TGTGCCAGCTCAGATCAGGGCTACACTGAAGCTTTCTTT. Translation gives CASSDQGYTEAFF.

This clonotype was picked up many times. The chain has TRBV6-1 and TRBJ1-5; D remains ambiguous. The germline gives CDR1 MNHNS, CDR2 SASEGT. This CDR3 region has 11 residues. The V end was cut by 6 bases, the J end by 1 base, with 1 base between. This CDR3 is CASRSNQPQHF. In DNA, the CDR3 is TGTGCCAGCAGGAGCAATCAGCCCCAGCATTTT.